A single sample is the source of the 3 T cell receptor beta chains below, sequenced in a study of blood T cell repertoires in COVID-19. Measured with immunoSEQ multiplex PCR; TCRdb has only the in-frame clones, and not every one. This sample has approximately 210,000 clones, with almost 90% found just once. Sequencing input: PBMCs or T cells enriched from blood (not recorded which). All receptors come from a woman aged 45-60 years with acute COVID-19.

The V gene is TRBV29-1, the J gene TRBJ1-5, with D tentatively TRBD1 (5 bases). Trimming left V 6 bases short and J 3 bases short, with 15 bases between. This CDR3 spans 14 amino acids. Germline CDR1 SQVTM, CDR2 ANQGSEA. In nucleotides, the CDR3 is TGCAGCGTGGCGGGGGAACCTAACAATCAGCCCCAGCATTTT. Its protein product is CSVAGEPNNQPQHF. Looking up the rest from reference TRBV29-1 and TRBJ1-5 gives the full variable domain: SAVISQKPSRDICQRGTSLTIQCQVDSQVTMMFWYRQQPGQSLTLIATANQGSEATYESGFVIDKFPISRPNLTFSTLTVSNMSPEDSSIYLCSVAGEPNNQPQHFGDGTRLSIL.

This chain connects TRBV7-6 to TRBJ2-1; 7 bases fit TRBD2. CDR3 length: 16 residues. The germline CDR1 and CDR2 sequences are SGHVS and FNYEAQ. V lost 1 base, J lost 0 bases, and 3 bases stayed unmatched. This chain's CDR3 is CASSLVAGFSYNEQFF. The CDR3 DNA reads TGTGCCAGCAGCTTAGTAGCGGGCTTCTCCTACAATGAGCAGTTCTTC.

CDR3 in amino acids: CASTGGREPWETQYF. CDR3 DNA sequence: TGTGCCAGCACCGGGGGCAGAGAGCCCTGGGAGACCCAGTACTTC. The chain has TRBV7-9 and TRBJ2-5; D assignment may be TRBD1 or TRBD2 (6 bases each). Looked up from germline, CDR1 is SEHNR and CDR2 is FQNEAQ (reference sequence). CDR3 size: 15 residues. The germline V and J ends were trimmed by 7 bases and 5 bases, with 20 bases remaining between them.